This T cell receptor beta chain was found in a study of beta chain features in type 1 diabetes (dated by TCRdb to the late 2010s). Background for the entire study: No differences in mean age, gender distribution, total cell number or subset yield were found between patients and healthy donors. A total of about 99,000,000 sorted cells were examined across all samples, and RNA yield correlated strongly with the number of cells per subset. Whereas all 30 or so donors provided naive and central memory subsets, regulatory and stem cell-like memory subsets were isolated from just 8 patients and roughly eight healthy donors. The study compared the TCRB repertoires of sorted circulating CD4+ T cell subsets in recently diagnosed type 1 diabetes patients with those in matched healthy donors.

The junction shows trimming of 8 bases on V and 0 bases on J, plus 8 bases between the germline ends. Counted from cysteine to phenylalanine, this CDR3 has 12 amino acids. The CDR3 DNA has 36 bases and is translated from base 1. From the germline V gene, CDR1 is SGDLS and CDR2 is YYNGEE. Broader findings and caveats from the paper: PCR may preferentially amplify shorter templates, but because patient and control samples were amplified and corrected together, any resulting skew would affect both groups equally. Because cDNA was sequenced instead of genomic DNA, highly expressing activated cells could be over-represented, though the groups showed no difference in activation or CD3 levels. HLA sub-analyses involved small numbers of individuals, so any influence of HLA type on TCRB rearrangement remained unresolved. Fewer insertions and more nucleotide deletions at VDJ recombination sites were observed in patients with type 1 diabetes, implying thymic rearrangement abnormalities. Type 1 diabetes patients showed a moderate but significant shortening of TCRB CDR3 length in all four CD4+ subsets. Naive, central memory and regulatory TCRB repertoires appeared to be more similar among patients than among healthy donors.

The High Capacity cDNA Reverse Transcription Kit was used to reverse transcribe all of the isolated RNA, meaning that expressed TCRB transcripts were what got sequenced. Deep immunoSEQ sequencing was applied to naive, central memory and regulatory T cell samples, giving an average of about 3.4 million total reads per sample. After sorted cells were lysed in RLT buffer, RNA was extracted with DNase-treated RNeasy Micro or Mini kits, with the choice depending on cell number. Each cell subset was processed on its own to prevent cross-contamination, while patient and healthy donor samples were processed together. The immunoSEQ multiplex PCR was used to amplify TCRB sequences from cDNA, generating 87-bp fragments that spanned the CDR3 region. The amplicons were sequenced using the Illumina HiSeq platform. The original methods were these. Synthetic template baselines were used to correct PCR bias computationally, reads within Hamming distance 2 were collapsed together, and singletons that could not be merged were discarded. Reads were aligned to IMGT to assign V, D and J genes, CDR3 length, and insertions or deletions at six rearrangement sites. Within each subset, clonotype counts were normalized to sorted cell number, and only after that were true diversity and Gini coefficients computed with the tcR R package. The overlap coefficient, calculated on TCRB nucleotide sequences, was used to measure repertoire sharing. TCRdb took over this immuneACCESS table, retaining in-frame rearrangements with V and J assigned. Such tables are incomplete; in checked studies, under half of the missing clones stem from an unresolved V gene, and the remainder is unexplained. V, J and clone size reflect that table, while D and trimming were determined from the DNA. This sample has some 250,000 clones in its table, and 25% to 30% of those were observed once. More than 3% of the sample rests with the top ten.

A word on this clone: The specificity of this receptor is unknown. No base quality information exists; no much larger clone differs at one position.

From each donor, a single peripheral blood sample of 95 to 150 mL on average was drawn into heparinised tubes. Naive, central memory, regulatory and stem cell-like memory CD4+ T cells were sorted on a BD FACSAria II using a panel including CD45RO, CCR7, CD25, CD127, CD95 and CD27. Every sorted population had a purity above 95%. PBMCs were separated immediately by Lymphoprep density gradient centrifugation and were stained directly, without being cultured. So that batch effects would be minimized, each experiment stained and sorted samples in pairs, pairing one healthy donor with one patient. The receptor was derived from a man aged 25 to 40 in good health. The chain is assembled from TRBV9 and TRBJ1-1; no D segment can be confidently identified. The sample consisted of central memory CD4+ T cells from blood. The DNA sequence is TGTGCCAGTTCGAAAATGAACACTGAAGCTTTCTTT. This codes for CASSKMNTEAFF.